The 9 T cell receptor beta chains below come from one sample, sequenced in a study of cytomegalovirus exposure and HLA in healthy donors. Use of 60 Vbeta and 13 Jbeta primers characterized the PCR. Generated by immunoSEQ multiplex PCR, the TCRdb table keeps only in-frame clones and is missing some. The table includes fewer than 200,000 clones, approximately 75% detected once. The specimen sequenced was PBMCs. Source of these receptors: a man younger than 45 in good health and CMV-seropositive.

The chain uses TRBV28 and TRBJ1-2, with 7 positions matching TRBD1. CDR3 length equals 16 residues. Germline V lookup: CDR1 MDHEN, CDR2 SYDVKM. V was clipped by 1 base and J by 2 bases; unmatched bases: 7. The CDR3 spells CASSLYRQGINYGYTF. The CDR3 DNA follows: TGTGCCAGCAGTTTATATAGACAGGGTATCAACTATGGCTACACCTTC.

The chain is built from TRBV28 and TRBJ2-3; 9 bases are a match to TRBD2. Germline values: CDR1 MDHEN, CDR2 SYDVKM. The CDR3 length is 15 residues. J lost 3 bases, V lost 6 bases, and 7 bases had no gene match. CDR3 DNA sequence: TGTGCCAGCAGCATAGCGGGGGCACGGACAGATACGCAGTATTTT. Its translation: CASSIAGARTDTQYF.

This clone has only a few counts. Distinct nucleotide sequences in the sample also encode this CDR3. The chain combines TRBV5-1 with TRBJ1-6; 8 bases align to TRBD1. The V gene's germline CDR1 is SGHRS and CDR2 YFSETQ. The CDR3 length is 15 residues. V lost 1 base, J lost 5 bases, and 2 bases stayed unmatched. CDR3 in amino acids: CASSLRTGNNSPLHF. The CDR3 DNA is TGCGCCAGCAGCTTGCGGACAGGGAATAATTCACCCCTCCACTTT.

V is TRBV4-1 and J is TRBJ2-4, with TRBD2 identical over 9 bases. The CDR3 contains 16 residues. The ends lost 1 base at V and 3 bases at J; junction bases unmatched: 4. Per germline, CDR1 MGHRA and CDR2 YSYEKL. The CDR3 sequence is CASSQGLAGLKNIQYF. Written as DNA, the CDR3 is TGCGCCAGCAGCCAAGGCCTAGCGGGGCTCAAAAACATTCAGTACTTC.

Here the CDR3 DNA reads TGTGCCAGCAGTCCGGGACAGGGTTACTACGAGCAGTACTTC. Its protein product is CASSPGQGYYEQYF. The chain joins TRBV27 to TRBJ2-7; 9 bases align to TRBD1. The CDR3 contains 14 residues. The germline gives CDR1 MNHEY, CDR2 SMNVEV (reference sequence). With 5 bases clipped from V and 3 bases from J, the junction kept 5 bases outside the gene matches.

The CDR3 spells CATGLAGDTQYF. The DNA for the CDR3 is TGTGCCACCGGACTAGCCGGTGATACGCAGTATTTT. V usage is TRBV7-6 and J usage is TRBJ2-3, with 8 bases that match TRBD2. The CDR3 contains 12 residues. The ends lost 10 bases at V and 6 bases at J; junction bases unmatched: 6. In germline, CDR1 is SGHVS, CDR2 FNYEAQ.

The chain is built from TRBV7-3 and TRBJ2-5, with D unclear. This CDR3 has 15 amino acids. V shed 0 bases and J shed 1 base, with 9 bases lying between them. Germline V lookup: CDR1 SGHTA, CDR2 FQGTGA. CDR3 region: CASSLTGRFQETQYF. DNA of the CDR3: TGTGCCAGCAGCTTAACGGGCAGGTTCCAAGAGACCCAGTACTTC.

This clone has a single count. The chain uses TRBV5-4 and TRBJ2-7; possible D gene TRBD1, 5 bases. The CDR3 contains 12 residues. The V end lost 3 bases, the J end lost 6 bases, and 10 bases lay between the germline ends. CDR1 is SGHNT and CDR2 is YYREEE in the germline V gene (reference sequence). CDR3 protein: CASSWQGGEQYF. The DNA for the CDR3 is TGTGCCAGCAGCTGGCAGGGCGGCGAGCAGTACTTC.

As for this clone: Other DNA sequences in this sample translate to the same CDR3. The genes are TRBV2 and TRBJ1-4; D uncertain. The germline gives CDR1 SNHLY, CDR2 FYNNEI. The CDR3 is 11 amino acids. With 4 bases removed from V and 8 bases from J, the gap between germline ends came to 5 bases. The CDR3 nucleotides read TGTGCCAGCAGTGTTTCAGAAAAACTGTTTTTT. It encodes CASSVSEKLFF.